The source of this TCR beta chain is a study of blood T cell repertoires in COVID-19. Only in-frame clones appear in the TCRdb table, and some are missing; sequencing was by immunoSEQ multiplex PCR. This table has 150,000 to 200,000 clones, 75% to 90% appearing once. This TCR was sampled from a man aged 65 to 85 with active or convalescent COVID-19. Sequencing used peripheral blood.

DNA for the CDR3: TGCGCCAGCAGCCAAGATACCGTGCAGGGGGCCTATGGCTACACCTTC. Its translation is CASSQDTVQGAYGYTF. This sequence joins TRBV4-3 and TRBJ1-2; TRBD1 aligns across 8 bases. V lost 0 bases to trimming and J lost 4 bases; unmatched junction nucleotides: 7. This CDR3 is built from 16 residues. CDR1 is LGHNA, CDR2 YSLEER, per germline.